Listed here is a single TCR beta chain. Its antigen is currently unknown. TCRdb keeps only in-frame clones here, not all; method: immunoSEQ multiplex PCR. The sample gives more than 50,000 clones, around 83% of which show up once; 2.4% is in the top ten. Trimming pared 1 base from V and 4 bases from J, leaving 12 bases between. CDR3 length: 15 residues. CDR1 SGHRS and CDR2 YFSETQ come from the germline V gene. This entry belongs to a study of OX40 agonist ivuxolimab in advanced cancers. Study at large: The study treated patients with ivuxolimab, an agonistic anti-OX40 (CD134) antibody. General study points: Within 6 weeks, CD4+ and CD8+ blood T cells expanded clonally at 0.1 to 3.0 mg/kg.

The rearrangement uses TRBV5-1 and TRBJ2-1; D is possibly TRBD2 (5 bases). The sample was CD4+ or CD8+ T cells sorted from blood, taken in a trial of the OX40 agonist ivuxolimab. The sequence came from an adult with an advanced solid tumor such as melanoma, head and neck, liver or kidney cancer. CDR3 region: CASSLMEAPYNEQFF. As DNA, the CDR3 is TGCGCCAGCAGCTTGATGGAGGCCCCTTACAATGAGCAGTTCTTC.